This T cell receptor beta chain comes out of a study of blood T cells in healthy people across ages (dated by TCRdb to 2013 to 2016). The study in broad terms: In model experiments, template switching captured about one uniquely barcoded TCR beta cDNA molecule for every two T cells. Donors were grouped into four age groups: young (average approximately 15 years), middle-aged (about 40), aged (roughly 62) and long-lived (about 82). To avoid experimental bias, donors of different ages were distributed randomly across sequencing lanes. For two donors (one aged 18 to 30 and one aged 80 or older), the study analyzed two additional independent replicas of 1 million unique cDNA reads from the same blood draw. Age-related changes in TCR beta repertoire diversity were measured in the study by deep sequencing normalized with unique cDNA molecular identifiers. Study-level results and caveats: Because donor CMV infection status was unknown, age-related changes in expanded clonotypes were potentially confounded. Compared with the aged group, the long-lived group had more naive CD4+ T cells, fewer expanded clones and increased TCR diversity, suggesting age selection. Estimates of total diversity based on one million sequenced T cells were regarded as lower bounds and as underestimates. Observed TCR beta diversity per million T cells fell roughly linearly with age, and a significant reduction was already apparent by age about 43. The percentage of naive T cells measured by flow cytometry correlated strongly with observed TCR beta diversity. Since profiling was done on bulk unsorted PBMCs, naive and antigen-experienced compartments could not be conclusively compared.

The donors were roughly 40 Caucasian individuals from Russia, aged about 6 to 95 years, who were systemically healthy. Each donor gave approximately 9.4 milliliters of peripheral blood, drawn into EDTA-treated Vacutainer tubes. PBMCs were isolated by Ficoll-Paque density-gradient centrifugation, with at least 7 million obtained per sample. Total RNA was extracted from PBMCs with Trizol reagent, with at least 5.5 micrograms obtained per sample. The percentages of naive CD45RAhigh/CD27high T cells were determined by flow cytometry on a PBMC aliquot from every donor. Library method: 5' RACE. These reads were obtained on an Illumina HiSeq 2500. The second PCR ran for about 7 to 11 cycles and used a J-beta primer mix along with a sample-barcoded 5' primer. Each TCR beta cDNA molecule received a unique molecular identifier from a template-switch 5' adaptor carrying 12 random nucleotides. Each sample yielded at least 3 million CDR3-containing paired-end reads. All of the RNA was converted into first-strand cDNA using the Mint cDNA synthesis kit, with a TRBC-specific oligonucleotide serving as the primer. After uracil-DNA glycosylase treatment, a first 18-cycle PCR used universal primers M1SS and BC2_uni_R on all cDNA. Per the original workflow: Normalization of each sample was performed by random selection of 1 million high-quality reads, each carrying a distinct molecular identifier. Reads sharing molecular identifiers were discarded rather than binned into consensus sequences. MiTCR, with a Q25 quality threshold and the strictest error-elimination algorithm, was used for CDR3 identification, clonotype clustering and error correction. Lower-bound total TCR beta diversity was estimated with a nonparametric unseen species model using Euler transformation. TCRdb cleaned the public reads at Q25 with fastp, built clones with MiXCR and kept in-frame beta chains. CDR3 protein duplicates are merged, each entry listing the most common genes and DNA. The V and J calls were not made by the authors but by TCRdb's processing. The table for this sample lists hundreds of thousands of distinct CDR3 sequences; about 47% of them were counted only once. The ten largest clonotypes hold roughly 20% of the sample.

In the case of this clonotype: It lacks a known antigen. Base quality data are lacking; no much larger clone is found one base away.

The sequence came from a man aged 80 or over in good health. The sample consisted of blood.

The sequence in DNA is TGCAGTGCCCAGAGGGATACGGGTTATTCACCCCTCCACTTT. Its amino acids are CSAQRDTGYSPLHF. The chain is encoded by TRBV20-1 joined to TRBJ1-6; no D segment can be confidently identified. The CDR3, cysteine through phenylalanine, is 14 amino acids long. Of the read, only the CDR3 DNA is kept; its 42 bases are in frame from base 1. Trimming removed 6 bases from V and 8 bases from J, leaving 17 bases between the germline ends. Sequences DFQATT (CDR1) and SNEGSKA (CDR2) are obtained from the germline V gene (reference sequence).